This entry is about one T cell receptor beta chain. The germline CDR1 and CDR2 sequences are DFQATT and SNEGSKA (reference sequence). This CDR3 comprises 12 residues. The V and J ends lost 6 bases and 6 bases, in that order; junction bases with no gene match: 6. A sample-barcoded 5' primer and a J-beta primer mix were used in a second PCR of roughly 6 to 11 cycles. TCRdb called the 5' RACE reads again in MiXCR, with one record for every CDR3 protein. The table lists about 900,000 distinct CDR3 sequences, under 80% of them singletons. The data derive from a study of blood T cells in healthy people across ages.

The sample consisted of blood. The sequence derives from a man aged 30-40 years in good health. This chain connects TRBV20-1 to TRBJ2-5; TRBD2 agrees at 8 bases. CDR3 residues: CSAATGGKTQYF. In nucleotides, the CDR3 is TGCAGTGCCGCGACGGGAGGGAAGACCCAGTACTTC.